These 30 T cell receptor beta chains were sequenced from one sample in a study of T-cell memory formation after mild COVID-19. TCRdb redid the calling of the 5' RACE reads with MiXCR, one entry per CDR3 protein. The sample lists about 250,000 distinct CDR3 sequences, approximately 15% seen once, with more than 2% in the top ten. The sample comprised PBMCs or a T cell subset sorted from them (not recorded which). The receptors shown here come from an adult woman who had mild COVID-19 (a few samples of this study predate the infection). Cell type and time point are not known.

This clonotype was recorded many times. This chain uses TRBV23-1 with TRBJ2-2; maybe TRBD1 (6 bases). TRBV23-1 is given ORF status, its function remaining uncertain. CDR3 length equals 16 residues. Trimming removed 0 bases from V and 2 bases from J, with 10 bases in between. The chain's CDR3 is CASSQSKDRNTGELFF. The CDR3 region has the DNA TGCGCCAGCAGTCAATCGAAGGACAGAAACACCGGGGAGCTGTTTTTT.

In this sample, this clonotype turned up a few times. The J gene is TRBJ2-2, the V gene TRBV7-8; D is ambiguous. With 3 bases removed from V and 4 bases from J, the gap between germline ends came to 9 bases. Germline V CDR1 and CDR2: SGHVS, FQNEAQ. The CDR3 runs to 14 residues. DNA of the CDR3: TGTGCCAGCAGCTTTGCGAGTTTCACCGGGGAGCTGTTTTTT. It yields the protein CASSFASFTGELFF.

This clonotype occurred many times. This chain uses TRBV12-3 or TRBV12-4 with TRBJ2-7; the match to TRBD2 covers 8 bases. The CDR3 sequence is 17 residues long. Trimming at V came to 3 bases and at J to 0 bases, leaving 10 bases not matched to a gene. CDR3 sequence (DNA): TGTGCCAGCAGTTTTTGGGGTTCTAGCGGGTCCTCCTACGAGCAGTACTTC. Protein sequence: CASSFWGSSGSSYEQYF.

The J gene is TRBJ2-5, the V gene TRBV11-1; D might be TRBD2 (5 bases). CDR1 and CDR2 from the germline V gene are SGHAT and FQDESV (reference sequence). V was trimmed by 5 bases and J by 4 bases, leaving 11 bases between them. The CDR3 is made up of 13 amino acids. DNA of the CDR3: TGTGCCAGCAGCCAAAGCGGTCCAGAGACCCAGTACTTC. Translated: CASSQSGPETQYF.

The J gene is TRBJ1-2, the V gene TRBV2; D uncertain. The CDR3 is 12 amino acids. Trimming stripped 4 bases from V and 11 bases from J, with 14 bases between. The germline CDR1 and CDR2 sequences are SNHLY and FYNNEI. Written as DNA, the CDR3 is TGTGCCAGCAGTGCCTTCCCTTTCACATACACCTTC. Translation gives CASSAFPFTYTF. The full variable domain, rest sourced from reference TRBV2 and TRBJ1-2, is EPEVTQTPSHQVTQMGQEVILRCVPISNHLYFYWYRQILGQKVEFLVSFYNNEISEKSEIFDDQFSVERPDGSNFTLKIRSTKLEDSAMYFCASSAFPFTYTFGSGTRLTVV.

At least ten counts were recorded for this clonotype. DNA of the CDR3: TGTGCCAGCGCTCAGACAGGGGCGGGCAACAATGAGCAGTTCTTC. This codes for CASAQTGAGNNEQFF. The genes are TRBV11-2 and TRBJ2-1, with 8 bases aligning to TRBD1. Losses at the gene ends were 8 bases for V and 5 bases for J; bases not matched to a gene: 11. Germline CDR1 reads SGHAT; CDR2 reads FQNNGV. This CDR3 has 15 amino acids.

The rearrangement uses TRBV24-1 and TRBJ2-7, with TRBD1 as a possible D gene (6 bases). Germline V gives CDR1 KGHDR, CDR2 SFDVKD. V lost 6 bases and J lost 2, with 7 bases in between. This CDR3 spans 12 amino acids. The CDR3 loop is CATSQGTYEQYF. The CDR3 coding sequence is TGTGCCACCAGTCAGGGGACCTACGAGCAGTACTTC.

This clonotype was seen more than once but under ten times. The V and J genes are TRBV18 and TRBJ1-3; 7 bases fit TRBD1. The CDR3 has 16 amino acids. Germline values: CDR1 KGHSH, CDR2 LQKENI. V shed 4 bases, J shed 7 bases, and the junction held 13 bases outside the gene matches. CDR3 nucleotide sequence: TGTGCCAGCTCACAGGCCAATCAGGGGGTCTTGAACACCATATATTTT. Protein product: CASSQANQGVLNTIYF.

This clonotype was observed a few times. The rearrangement joins TRBV5-1 to TRBJ1-1, with a weak D call TRBD1 (5 bases). This CDR3 has 14 residues. V was clipped by 4 bases and J by 1 base, with 11 bases between them. The germline CDR1 and CDR2 sequences are SGHRS and YFSETQ. CDR3 protein: CASSPGPKNTEAFF. DNA for the CDR3: TGCGCCAGCAGCCCGGGACCAAAGAACACTGAAGCTTTCTTT.

This clonotype has a handful of counts. This chain uses TRBV10-3 with TRBJ2-7, with D hard to call. The CDR3 length is 13 residues. V lost 7 bases to trimming and J lost 3 bases, with 13 bases between them. The V gene's germline CDR1 is ENHRY and CDR2 SYGVKD. As DNA, the CDR3 is TGTGCCATCACCGACGGGTTTCTCTACGAGCAGTACTTC. The encoded protein is CAITDGFLYEQYF.

The sample holds a few counts of this clonotype. The chain carries TRBV9 and TRBJ2-2; D is possibly TRBD2 (5 bases). Germline lookup yields CDR1 SGDLS and CDR2 YYNGEE. Trimming pared 4 bases from V and 7 bases from J, leaving 17 bases between. The CDR3 is made up of 15 amino acids. CDR3 loop: CASSSEGRQVGELFF. As DNA, the CDR3 is TGTGCCAGCAGCTCAGAGGGCAGGCAGGTCGGGGAGCTGTTTTTT.

The rearrangement joins TRBV3-1 to TRBJ2-7, with 10 bases lining up with TRBD2. V was pared by 4 bases and J by 2 bases, with 5 bases of the junction left unmatched. The CDR3 is 15 amino acids. Looked up from germline, CDR1 is LGHDT and CDR2 is YNNKEL (reference sequence). This CDR3 reads CASSRGTSVAYEQYF. DNA for the CDR3: TGTGCCAGCAGCCGCGGGACTAGCGTAGCCTACGAGCAGTACTTC.

This clonotype occurred once. The chain employs TRBV3-1 and TRBJ1-6, with unresolved D. Trimming cost V 4 bases and J 3 bases, with 7 bases left between them. Germline lookup yields CDR1 LGHDT and CDR2 YNNKEL (reference sequence). CDR3 size: 14 residues. The chain's CDR3 is CASSPSGYNSPLHF. CDR3 DNA: TGTGCCAGCAGCCCCTCGGGCTATAATTCACCCCTCCACTTT.

The chain recombines TRBV7-9 with TRBJ2-5; 7 nucleotides align to TRBD1. V shed 4 bases and J 4 bases; nucleotides not matched to a gene: 9. This CDR3 has 15 residues. Germline CDR1 is SEHNR and CDR2 is FQNEAQ (reference sequence). This CDR3 is CASSSTGMSSETQYF. The DNA of the CDR3 is TGTGCCAGCAGCTCGACAGGGATGTCCTCAGAGACCCAGTACTTC.

This rearrangement joins TRBV6-5 to TRBJ1-6; D is uncertain. There are 19 residues in the CDR3. Germline-derived CDR1 and CDR2 are MNHEY and SVGAGI. The V and J ends lost 2 bases and 0 bases respectively, with 17 bases between them. For the CDR3, the DNA is TGTGCCAGCAGTTACGGCTGGCCCGGCTCGAGCTCCTATAATTCACCCCTCCACTTT. Encoded protein: CASSYGWPGSSSYNSPLHF.

This clonotype was observed a handful of times. The chain couples TRBV3-1 to TRBJ1-1, with 11 bases lining up with TRBD1. V was clipped by 4 bases and J by 7 bases; unmatched bases: 2. The CDR3 sequence is 13 residues long. Looked up from germline, CDR1 is LGHDT and CDR2 is YNNKEL (reference sequence). The CDR3: CASSRDRGFEAFF. In DNA form, the CDR3 reads TGTGCCAGCAGCCGGGACAGGGGGTTTGAAGCTTTCTTT.

This clonotype came up many times. V is TRBV29-1 and J is TRBJ1-6; D gene uncertain. Germline V CDR1 and CDR2: SQVTM, ANQGSEA. The germline V and J ends were trimmed by 0 bases and 4 bases, with 13 bases remaining between them. This CDR3 contains 16 residues. The CDR3 sequence: CSVEDPQPLYNSPLHF. For the CDR3, the DNA is TGCAGCGTTGAAGACCCTCAACCGCTTTATAATTCACCCCTCCACTTT.

This clonotype was detected only a few times. This rearrangement joins TRBV10-3 to TRBJ1-1; D remains ambiguous. The CDR3 is 14 residues long. The germline V gene has CDR1 ENHRY and CDR2 SYGVKD. Trimming pared 0 bases from V and 1 base from J, leaving 6 bases between. CDR3 in amino acids: CAISESSQNTEAFF. In DNA form, the CDR3 reads TGTGCCATCAGTGAGTCGAGTCAGAACACTGAAGCTTTCTTT.

The sample holds a few counts of this clonotype. The chain has TRBV12-3 or TRBV12-4 and TRBJ1-1; D gene ambiguous. Deletions cut 5 bases from V and 0 bases from J, with 10 bases between. This CDR3 has 14 amino acids. CDR3 residues: CASSPRNLNTEAFF. The DNA of the CDR3 is TGTGCCAGCAGTCCCCGTAATTTGAACACTGAAGCTTTCTTT.

The rearrangement joins TRBV5-1 to TRBJ1-2, with 7 nucleotides matching TRBD1. This CDR3 is 15 amino acids long. J gave up 2 bases and V 4 bases, and 8 bases lay outside the gene matches. CDR1 SGHRS and CDR2 YFSETQ come from the germline V gene. Here the CDR3 reads CASSARGKTNYGYTF. The CDR3 coding sequence is TGCGCCAGCAGCGCCAGGGGGAAAACGAACTATGGCTACACCTTC.

The V call is TRBV20-1, the J call TRBJ1-1; D is uncertain. The CDR3 runs 12 residues. Germline lookup yields CDR1 DFQATT and CDR2 SNEGSKA (reference sequence). V gave up 0 bases and J gave up 4 bases, with 6 bases separating them. The CDR3 bases are TGCAGTGCTAGAGAATCGGGCACTGAAGCTTTCTTT. Protein sequence: CSARESGTEAFF.

The chain has TRBV20-1 and TRBJ2-5; D is undetermined. CDR1 is DFQATT and CDR2 is SNEGSKA in the germline V gene (reference sequence). The CDR3 is 12 amino acids. Trimming shortened V by 6 bases and J by 3 bases, and 11 bases separated the two germline ends. CDR3 residues: CSATERKETQYF. The CDR3 DNA follows: TGCAGTGCCACCGAGCGAAAAGAGACCCAGTACTTC.

The gene calls are TRBV19 and TRBJ2-5; a weak D match, TRBD2 (5 bases). Deletions cut 6 bases from V and 1 base from J, with 15 bases between. CDR1 is LNHDA and CDR2 is SQIVND in the germline V gene (reference sequence). This CDR3 spans 15 amino acids. CDR3 loop: CASRGGRGAQETQYF. DNA of the CDR3: TGTGCCAGTAGGGGCGGACGGGGAGCCCAAGAGACCCAGTACTTC.

The chain links TRBV30 to TRBJ2-3; D tentatively fits TRBD1 or TRBD2 (5 bases each). The ends were cut back, 2 bases at V and 4 bases at J, with 10 bases in the middle. CDR3 length: 13 residues. The V gene's germline CDR1 is GTSNPN and CDR2 SVGIG (reference sequence). CDR3 sequence: CAWSSGRPDTQYF. The CDR3 nucleotides read TGTGCCTGGAGTTCGGGGCGGCCAGATACGCAGTATTTT.

Regarding this clonotype: The junction departs from the called germline gene at one end, perhaps through a read error. The chain is built from TRBV28 and TRBJ2-2, with D possibly being TRBD1 or TRBD2 (5 bases each). The CDR3 runs to 13 residues. The germline V gene has CDR1 MDHEN and CDR2 SYDVKM. CDR3 protein: CASTGTNTGELFF. The CDR3 bases are TGTGCCAGCACCGGGACGAATACCGGGGAGCTGTTTTTT.

This clonotype showed up just a few times. The chain combines TRBV9 with TRBJ2-5; 11 bases align to TRBD2. The V segment lost 3 bases and the J segment 5 bases; nucleotides outside the gene matches: 9. The CDR3 spans 16 residues. CDR1 is SGDLS, CDR2 YYNGEE, per germline. As DNA, the CDR3 is TGTGCCAGCAGCGCCGACTTACTAGCGGGGGTGGAGACCCAGTACTTC. This gives the protein CASSADLLAGVETQYF. Full variable domain (rest looked up from reference TRBV9 and TRBJ2-5): DSGVTQTPKHLITATGQRVTLRCSPRSGDLSVYWYQQSLDQGLQFLIQYYNGEERAKGNILERFSAQQFPDLHSELNLSSLELGDSALYFCASSADLLAGVETQYFGPGTRLLVL.

The J gene is TRBJ2-1, the V gene TRBV29-1; the D is unclear. The V gene's germline CDR1 is SQVTM and CDR2 ANQGSEA. The CDR3 extends over 11 amino acids. V lost 4 bases, J lost 6 bases, and 7 bases lay in between. CDR3 loop: CSVVKSNEQFF. CDR3 coding DNA: TGCAGCGTTGTGAAGTCCAATGAGCAGTTCTTC.

The chain has TRBV5-1 and TRBJ2-3, with D perhaps matching TRBD1 or TRBD2 (5 bases each). The CDR3 spans 14 residues. Germline lookup yields CDR1 SGHRS and CDR2 YFSETQ. Trimming cost V 4 bases and J 4 bases, with 13 bases left between them. CDR3 amino acids: CASSEGLRADTQYF. In DNA form, the CDR3 reads TGCGCCAGCAGCGAGGGGCTCAGGGCAGATACGCAGTATTTT.

This rearrangement joins TRBV3-1 to TRBJ1-2; D is ambiguous. The CDR3 has 15 amino acids. Germline V gene sequence: CDR1 LGHDT, CDR2 YNNKEL (reference sequence). V lost 1 base and J 0 bases, leaving 9 bases between the germline ends. Here the CDR3 reads CASSQAGRTNYGYTF. The CDR3 DNA reads as TGTGCCAGCAGCCAAGCCGGGCGAACTAACTATGGCTACACCTTC.

The chain couples TRBV6-5 to TRBJ2-1; tentative D call: TRBD1 (6 bases). The CDR3 covers 18 residues. V lost 2 bases to trimming and J lost 8 bases, with 25 bases between them. The germline V gene has CDR1 MNHEY and CDR2 SVGAGI. CDR3 nucleotide sequence: TGTGCCAGCAGTTACCTTCCGTCTCCGGGACATCCCCGGGATGAGCAGTTCTTC. Encoded protein: CASSYLPSPGHPRDEQFF.